These T cell receptor beta chains were read from a single sample in a study of blood T cells in healthy people across ages. TCRdb reanalysed the 5' RACE reads using MiXCR and keeps one entry per CDR3 protein. The sample includes more than 650,000 distinct CDR3 sequences, about a quarter of them seen just once. The sample was also linked to a second study, of T cells of mothers and their children.

The sample comprised blood. The receptors here all came from a boy aged 10-17 years in good health. CDR3s include the opening cysteine and the closing phenylalanine or tryptophan. A D gene is named only where the DNA matches it firmly. Rows may omit the clone size; those that give it use once, few, many or a size class.

CDR3aa: CASSPRQEGRGYTF
CDR3nt: TGTGCCAGCAGCCCACGACAGGAAGGTCGGGGCTACACCTTC
len: 14
abundance: -
v_gene: TRBV6-5
j_gene: TRBJ1-2
d_gene: -

CDR3aa: CASSSTSGEAYNEQFF
CDR3nt: TGTGCCAGCAGCTCCACTAGCGGGGAGGCCTACAATGAGCAGTTCTTC
len: 16
abundance: -
v_gene: TRBV7-2
j_gene: TRBJ2-1
d_gene: TRBD2

CDR3aa: CASITPGQGTDTQYF
CDR3nt: TGTGCCAGCATCACTCCGGGACAGGGTACAGATACGCAGTATTTT
len: 15
abundance: -
v_gene: TRBV6-1
j_gene: TRBJ2-3
d_gene: TRBD1

CDR3aa: CASSLLLAGGPLDEQFF
CDR3nt: TGTGCCAGCAGCTTACTACTGGCGGGGGGGCCTCTGGATGAGCAGTTCTTC
len: 17
abundance: few
v_gene: TRBV7-9
j_gene: TRBJ2-1
d_gene: TRBD2

CDR3aa: CASSHFRLAGGQSTDTQYF
CDR3nt: TGTGCCAGCAGCCACTTTCGACTAGCGGGGGGACAGAGCACAGATACGCAGTATTTT
len: 19
abundance: few
v_gene: TRBV3-1
j_gene: TRBJ2-3
d_gene: TRBD2

CDR3aa: CSAPRASGGNEQFF
CDR3nt: TGCAGTGCCCCTAGGGCTAGCGGGGGGAATGAGCAGTTCTTC
len: 14
abundance: -
v_gene: TRBV20-1
j_gene: TRBJ2-1
d_gene: TRBD2

CDR3aa: CASSTGTSGANEQFF
CDR3nt: TGTGCCAGCTCTACCGGGACTAGTGGGGCCAATGAGCAGTTCTTC
len: 15
abundance: -
v_gene: TRBV28
j_gene: TRBJ2-1
d_gene: TRBD2

CDR3aa: CASSKDSLNNKQFF
CDR3nt: TGTGCCAGCAGTAAGGACAGTCTGAACAATAAGCAGTTCTTC
len: 14
abundance: -
v_gene: TRBV5-4
j_gene: TRBJ2-1
d_gene: -

CDR3aa: CASSKARQLIVYGQYF
CDR3nt: TGTGCCAGCAGCAAAGCGCGGCAGCTGATCGTCTACGGGCAGTACTTC
len: 16
abundance: -
v_gene: TRBV21-1
j_gene: TRBJ2-5
d_gene: -

CDR3aa: CAISESISKETQYF
CDR3nt: TGTGCCATCAGTGAGTCGATCAGCAAAGAGACCCAGTACTTC
len: 14
abundance: -
v_gene: TRBV10-3
j_gene: TRBJ2-5
d_gene: -

CDR3aa: CASSQSGGGYNEQFF
CDR3nt: TGTGCCAGCAGCCAAAGCGGGGGGGGATACAATGAGCAGTTCTTC
len: 15
abundance: many
v_gene: TRBV7-3
j_gene: TRBJ2-1
d_gene: TRBD2

CDR3aa: CASEDRSHGELFF
CDR3nt: TGTGCCAGCGAGGATCGGAGCCACGGGGAGCTGTTTTTT
len: 13
abundance: -
v_gene: TRBV2
j_gene: TRBJ2-2
d_gene: -

CDR3aa: CASSLGGQPKGTQYF
CDR3nt: TGTGCCAGCAGCTTAGGTGGACAGCCGAAAGGGACCCAGTACTTC
len: 15
abundance: -
v_gene: TRBV11-2
j_gene: TRBJ2-5
d_gene: -

CDR3aa: CASREGQGWYF
CDR3nt: TGTGCCAGCAGGGAGGGTCAGGGTTGGTATTTT
len: 11
abundance: -
v_gene: TRBV28
j_gene: TRBJ2-3
d_gene: -

CDR3aa: CASSPPWGAPSSYEQYF
CDR3nt: TGTGCCAGCAGCCCCCCCTGGGGGGCCCCGAGCTCCTACGAGCAGTACTTC
len: 17
abundance: -
v_gene: TRBV14
j_gene: TRBJ2-7
d_gene: -

CDR3aa: CASSLLDNQETQYF
CDR3nt: TGTGCCAGCAGTTTATTGGACAACCAAGAGACCCAGTACTTC
len: 14
abundance: few
v_gene: TRBV28
j_gene: TRBJ2-5
d_gene: -

CDR3aa: CASSLAQNYGYTF
CDR3nt: TGTGCCAGCAGCTTAGCCCAGAACTATGGCTACACCTTC
len: 13
abundance: -
v_gene: TRBV7-9
j_gene: TRBJ1-2
d_gene: -

CDR3aa: CASSPRGTFAGYTF
CDR3nt: TGTGCCAGCAGCCCCAGGGGTACCTTCGCCGGCTACACCTTC
len: 14
abundance: -
v_gene: TRBV7-9
j_gene: TRBJ1-2
d_gene: -

CDR3aa: CASSPPGLAIYNEQFF
CDR3nt: TGTGCCAGCAGCCCCCCGGGACTAGCGATCTACAATGAGCAGTTCTTC
len: 16
abundance: few
v_gene: TRBV3-1
j_gene: TRBJ2-1
d_gene: TRBD2

CDR3aa: CASSSGTGGGEQYF
CDR3nt: TGTGCCAGCAGCTCCGGGACGGGCGGGGGCGAGCAGTACTTC
len: 14
abundance: -
v_gene: TRBV7-9
j_gene: TRBJ2-7
d_gene: TRBD2

CDR3aa: CASSKGPGSKVEQYF
CDR3nt: TGTGCCAGCAGTAAAGGCCCCGGGTCCAAGGTCGAGCAGTACTTC
len: 15
abundance: few
v_gene: TRBV6-1
j_gene: TRBJ2-7
d_gene: -

CDR3aa: CASSYSPRTLTYEQYF
CDR3nt: TGTGCCAGCAGTTACTCTCCGCGGACCCTTACCTACGAGCAGTACTTC
len: 16
abundance: many
v_gene: TRBV6-5
j_gene: TRBJ2-7
d_gene: -

CDR3aa: CSVVDGMNTEAFF
CDR3nt: TGCAGCGTGGTGGACGGTATGAACACTGAAGCTTTCTTT
len: 13
abundance: -
v_gene: TRBV29-1
j_gene: TRBJ1-1
d_gene: -

CDR3aa: CASSLGSGPYEQYF
CDR3nt: TGTGCCAGCAGTTTAGGTAGCGGGCCCTACGAGCAGTACTTC
len: 14
abundance: -
v_gene: TRBV12-3/TRBV12-4
j_gene: TRBJ2-7
d_gene: TRBD2

CDR3aa: CASSYSAGTSTDTQYF
CDR3nt: TGTGCCAGCAGTTACTCGGCAGGGACTAGCACAGATACGCAGTATTTT
len: 16
abundance: few
v_gene: TRBV6-5
j_gene: TRBJ2-3
d_gene: -

CDR3aa: CASSLEYKETQYF
CDR3nt: TGCGCCAGCAGCTTGGAGTATAAAGAGACCCAGTACTTC
len: 13
abundance: -
v_gene: TRBV5-1
j_gene: TRBJ2-5
d_gene: -

CDR3aa: CASSLRAVAFF
CDR3nt: TGTGCCAGCAGTTTGAGGGCGGTAGCTTTCTTT
len: 11
abundance: few
v_gene: TRBV12-3/TRBV12-4
j_gene: TRBJ1-1
d_gene: -

CDR3aa: CSVRDDYEQYF
CDR3nt: TGCAGCGTCCGGGACGACTACGAGCAGTACTTC
len: 11
abundance: many
v_gene: TRBV29-1
j_gene: TRBJ2-7
d_gene: -

CDR3aa: CAISESLGGETQYF
CDR3nt: TGTGCCATCAGTGAGTCGTTGGGAGGAGAGACCCAGTACTTC
len: 14
abundance: many
v_gene: TRBV10-3
j_gene: TRBJ2-5
d_gene: -

CDR3aa: CSARTGGRLGAEAFF
CDR3nt: TGCAGTGCCCGGACAGGGGGCAGGTTGGGGGCTGAAGCTTTCTTT
len: 15
abundance: -
v_gene: TRBV20-1
j_gene: TRBJ1-1
d_gene: TRBD1

CDR3aa: CASSFRGASEFF
CDR3nt: TGCGCCAGCAGCTTTAGAGGGGCCTCGGAGTTCTTC
len: 12
abundance: -
v_gene: TRBV5-1
j_gene: TRBJ2-1
d_gene: -

CDR3aa: CSAGFDRSRRGEQFF
CDR3nt: TGCAGTGCCGGGTTCGACAGGTCCCGAAGAGGTGAGCAGTTCTTC
len: 15
abundance: -
v_gene: TRBV20-1
j_gene: TRBJ2-1
d_gene: -

CDR3aa: CASSVNGGAEGYTF
CDR3nt: TGTGCCAGCAGCGTCAACGGGGGCGCCGAGGGCTACACCTTC
len: 14
abundance: -
v_gene: TRBV25-1
j_gene: TRBJ1-2
d_gene: -

CDR3aa: CASSLRGGDYGCTF
CDR3nt: TGTGCCAGCAGCTTAAGAGGGGGCGACTACGGCTGCACCTTC
len: 14
abundance: few
v_gene: TRBV7-2
j_gene: TRBJ1-2
d_gene: TRBD1

CDR3aa: CASSWGSGNEQFF
CDR3nt: TGCGCCAGCAGCTGGGGATCAGGGAATGAGCAGTTCTTC
len: 13
abundance: -
v_gene: TRBV5-1
j_gene: TRBJ2-1
d_gene: -

CDR3aa: CASSPSGGTSGSYEQYF
CDR3nt: TGTGCCAGCAGCCCGTCCGGGGGGACTAGCGGATCCTACGAGCAGTACTTC
len: 17
abundance: few
v_gene: TRBV9
j_gene: TRBJ2-7
d_gene: TRBD2

CDR3aa: CASSFGTEPLGGYTF
CDR3nt: TGTGCCAGCAGTTTTGGTACTGAGCCCCTCGGGGGCTACACCTTC
len: 15
abundance: -
v_gene: TRBV28
j_gene: TRBJ1-2
d_gene: -

CDR3aa: CASTSGLIPGNTIYF
CDR3nt: TGTGCCAGCACCTCGGGGCTCATACCTGGAAACACCATATATTTT
len: 15
abundance: few
v_gene: TRBV28
j_gene: TRBJ1-3
d_gene: -

CDR3aa: CASSYLLANTQYF
CDR3nt: TGTGCCAGCAGTTACCTGCTAGCAAATACGCAGTATTTT
len: 13
abundance: -
v_gene: TRBV6-5
j_gene: TRBJ2-3
d_gene: -

CDR3aa: CASSLEQGAGSPLHF
CDR3nt: TGTGCCAGCAGCTTAGAGCAGGGGGCGGGTTCACCCCTCCACTTT
len: 15
abundance: -
v_gene: TRBV7-8
j_gene: TRBJ1-6
d_gene: TRBD1

CDR3aa: CASSLAAGASNEQFF
CDR3nt: TGTGCCAGCAGCTTAGCCGCGGGCGCTTCCAATGAGCAGTTCTTC
len: 15
abundance: -
v_gene: TRBV11-2
j_gene: TRBJ2-1
d_gene: -

CDR3aa: CASSYINEQYF
CDR3nt: TGTGCCAGCAGTTACATCAACGAGCAGTACTTC
len: 11
abundance: few
v_gene: TRBV6-5
j_gene: TRBJ2-7
d_gene: -

CDR3aa: CSATHGGSRTEAFF
CDR3nt: TGCAGTGCTACTCACGGGGGCAGCCGCACTGAAGCTTTCTTT
len: 14
abundance: -
v_gene: TRBV20-1
j_gene: TRBJ1-1
d_gene: -

CDR3aa: CASSRPQSGVSYEQYF
CDR3nt: TGTGCCAGCAGCCGACCCCAGAGCGGGGTTTCCTACGAGCAGTACTTC
len: 16
abundance: few
v_gene: TRBV4-2
j_gene: TRBJ2-7
d_gene: TRBD2

CDR3aa: CSASAPGNTIYF
CDR3nt: TGCAGTGCTAGTGCCCCTGGAAACACCATATATTTT
len: 12
abundance: few
v_gene: TRBV20-1
j_gene: TRBJ1-3
d_gene: -

CDR3aa: CASSQGTGSGTQYF
CDR3nt: TGTGCCAGCAGCCAAGGGACAGGATCCGGGACCCAGTACTTC
len: 14
abundance: -
v_gene: TRBV3-1
j_gene: TRBJ2-5
d_gene: TRBD1

CDR3aa: CASSDVGANQETQYF
CDR3nt: TGTGCCAGCAGTGATGTCGGCGCTAACCAAGAGACCCAGTACTTC
len: 15
abundance: -
v_gene: TRBV6-1
j_gene: TRBJ2-5
d_gene: -

CDR3aa: CASSPRYGYTF
CDR3nt: TGTGCCAGCAGTCCCCGCTATGGCTACACCTTC
len: 11
abundance: -
v_gene: TRBV28
j_gene: TRBJ1-2
d_gene: -

CDR3aa: CASSHRDPYEQYF
CDR3nt: TGTGCCAGCAGCCACAGAGACCCCTACGAGCAGTACTTC
len: 13
abundance: few
v_gene: TRBV7-9
j_gene: TRBJ2-7
d_gene: -